This T cell receptor beta chain emerged from a study of OX40 agonist ivuxolimab in advanced cancers. TCRdb's table, derived via immunoSEQ multiplex PCR, lists solely in-frame clones and lacks some. The table records roughly 18,000 clones, 67% of them present only once. The germline CDR1 and CDR2 sequences are SGHAT and FQNNGV. Trimming removed 1 base from V and 8 bases from J, with 11 bases in between. The CDR3 consists of 13 residues. The V and J genes are TRBV11-2 and TRBJ1-1; D not certain. This TCR derives from an adult with an advanced solid tumor such as melanoma, head and neck, liver or kidney cancer. This sample comprised CD4+ or CD8+ T cells sorted from blood, obtained in a trial of the OX40 agonist ivuxolimab. The CDR3, as DNA: TGTGCCAGCAGCTTAGGCCTGGGCGGAGAAGCTTTCTTT. Translated: CASSLGLGGEAFF.